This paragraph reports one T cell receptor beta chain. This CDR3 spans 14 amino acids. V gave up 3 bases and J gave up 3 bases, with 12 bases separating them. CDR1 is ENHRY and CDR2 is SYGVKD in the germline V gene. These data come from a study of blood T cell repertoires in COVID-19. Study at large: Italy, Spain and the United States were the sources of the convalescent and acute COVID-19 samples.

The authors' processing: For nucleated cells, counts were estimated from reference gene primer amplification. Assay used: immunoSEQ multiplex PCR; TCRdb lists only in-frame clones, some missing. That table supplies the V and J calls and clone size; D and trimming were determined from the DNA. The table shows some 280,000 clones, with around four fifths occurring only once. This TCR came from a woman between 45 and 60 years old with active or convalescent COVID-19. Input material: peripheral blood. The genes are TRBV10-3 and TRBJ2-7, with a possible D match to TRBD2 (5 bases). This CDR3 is CAISDPGSSYEQYF. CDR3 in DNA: TGTGCCATCAGTGACCCGGGAAGCAGCTACGAGCAGTACTTC.